The rows below give T cell receptor beta chains drawn from one sample of a study of OX40 agonist ivuxolimab in advanced cancers. Assay used: immunoSEQ multiplex PCR; TCRdb lists only in-frame clones, some missing. The sample carries roughly 89,000 clones, approximately 90% recorded once. Specimen: CD4+ or CD8+ T cells sorted from blood, collected in a trial of the OX40 agonist ivuxolimab. These receptors originate from an adult with an advanced solid tumor such as melanoma, head and neck, liver or kidney cancer. Each CDR3 is given with its conserved first and last residue. D genes are given only for firm matches. Clone size is given for some rows only: seen once, a few or many times, or a class if the clone is expanded.

CDR3 length: 15; clone size: NA; J gene: TRBJ2-5; V gene: TRBV29-1; D gene: TRBD2; CDR3 DNA: TGCAGCGTCGCCAACCCGGGACTAGCAGGGGAGACCCAGTACTTC; CDR3 protein: CSVANPGLAGETQYF
CDR3 length: 10; clone size: NA; J gene: TRBJ2-7; V gene: TRBV2; D gene: NA; CDR3 DNA: TGTGCCAGCAGCTCCTACGAGCAGTACTTC; CDR3 protein: CASSSYEQYF
CDR3 length: 13; clone size: NA; J gene: TRBJ2-1; V gene: TRBV7-2; D gene: NA; CDR3 DNA: TGTGCCAGCAGCCCGACTAGGGAGAATGAGCAGTTCTTC; CDR3 protein: CASSPTRENEQFF
CDR3 length: 14; clone size: NA; J gene: TRBJ1-1; V gene: TRBV5-1; D gene: NA; CDR3 DNA: TGCGCCAGCAGCTTAGGGACGGTGAACACTGAAGCTTTCTTT; CDR3 protein: CASSLGTVNTEAFF
CDR3 length: 14; clone size: NA; J gene: TRBJ1-5; V gene: TRBV9; D gene: NA; CDR3 DNA: TGTGCCAGCAGCGTAGAAGGGGGGATCCGGCCCCAGCATTTT; CDR3 protein: CASSVEGGIRPQHF
CDR3 length: 17; clone size: once; J gene: TRBJ1-3; V gene: TRBV30; D gene: NA; CDR3 DNA: TGTGCCTTCGCCGGCGGTGAGGGGGGGACAACAGGAAACACCATATATTTT; CDR3 protein: CAFAGGEGGTTGNTIYF
CDR3 length: 12; clone size: NA; J gene: TRBJ2-7; V gene: TRBV11-2; D gene: NA; CDR3 DNA: TGTGCCAGCAGCTTAGGTGGGAACGAGCAGTACTTC; CDR3 protein: CASSLGGNEQYF
CDR3 length: 12; clone size: NA; J gene: TRBJ1-6; V gene: TRBV6-5; D gene: NA; CDR3 DNA: TGTGCCAGCAGTTACTCGAAATCACCCCTCCACTTT; CDR3 protein: CASSYSKSPLHF
CDR3 length: 13; clone size: NA; J gene: TRBJ1-1; V gene: TRBV27; D gene: NA; CDR3 DNA: TGTGCCAGCAAGTCTGGCATGAACACTGAAGCTTTCTTT; CDR3 protein: CASKSGMNTEAFF
CDR3 length: 12; clone size: NA; J gene: TRBJ1-1; V gene: TRBV27; D gene: NA; CDR3 DNA: TGTGCCAGCAGGGGCGGGGTCTCTGAAGCTTTCTTT; CDR3 protein: CASRGGVSEAFF
CDR3 length: 15; clone size: once; J gene: TRBJ1-5; V gene: TRBV28; D gene: NA; CDR3 DNA: TGTGCCAGCAGATTACACCCATATAGCAATCAGCCCCAGCATTTT; CDR3 protein: CASRLHPYSNQPQHF
CDR3 length: 18; clone size: NA; J gene: TRBJ1-4; V gene: TRBV11-2; D gene: TRBD1; CDR3 DNA: TGTGCCAGCAGCTCAACTAGGGGGCGAGGAAATCACGATGAAAAACTGTTTTTT; CDR3 protein: CASSSTRGRGNHDEKLFF
CDR3 length: 16; clone size: NA; J gene: TRBJ2-2; V gene: TRBV10-2; D gene: NA; CDR3 DNA: TGCGCCAGCAGTGAGTTAAATTTACAGGTTGCCGGGGAGCTGTTTTTT; CDR3 protein: CASSELNLQVAGELFF
CDR3 length: 15; clone size: once; J gene: TRBJ1-4; V gene: TRBV9; D gene: TRBD1; CDR3 DNA: TGTGCCAGCAGCGCCGACAGGGCATTAAATGAAAAACTGTTTTTT; CDR3 protein: CASSADRALNEKLFF
CDR3 length: 12; clone size: NA; J gene: TRBJ1-1; V gene: TRBV18; D gene: NA; CDR3 DNA: TGTGCCAGCTCCCAGGGGAACACTGAAGCTTTCTTT; CDR3 protein: CASSQGNTEAFF
CDR3 length: 16; clone size: NA; J gene: TRBJ2-1; V gene: TRBV6-5; D gene: NA; CDR3 DNA: TGTGCCAGCAGTTACTTTGGGGAGCCCAACGGGAATGAGCAGTTCTTC; CDR3 protein: CASSYFGEPNGNEQFF
CDR3 length: 13; clone size: NA; J gene: TRBJ1-2; V gene: TRBV30; D gene: NA; CDR3 DNA: TGTGCCTGCCAAAGATCCGAAAGGAGCTATGGAGTATTC; CDR3 protein: CACQRSERSYGVF
CDR3 length: 14; clone size: NA; J gene: TRBJ1-2; V gene: TRBV6-1; D gene: NA; CDR3 DNA: TGTGCCAGCAGTACGACCAGGGCGAACTATGGCTACACCTTC; CDR3 protein: CASSTTRANYGYTF
CDR3 length: 15; clone size: NA; J gene: TRBJ1-4; V gene: TRBV4-1; D gene: NA; CDR3 DNA: TGCGCCAGCAGCCAAGACAGGGTGACGAATGAAAAACTGTTTTTT; CDR3 protein: CASSQDRVTNEKLFF
CDR3 length: 18; clone size: NA; J gene: TRBJ1-1; V gene: TRBV21-1; D gene: NA; CDR3 DNA: TGTGCCAGCAGCGTCCCCCCCGGGACAGGGCATAAGGGCACTGAAGCTTTCTTT; CDR3 protein: CASSVPPGTGHKGTEAFF
CDR3 length: 15; clone size: NA; J gene: TRBJ1-3; V gene: TRBV5-4; D gene: NA; CDR3 DNA: TGTGCCAGCAGTTTCGGGACGGTTTCTGGAAACACCATATATTTT; CDR3 protein: CASSFGTVSGNTIYF
CDR3 length: 18; clone size: NA; J gene: TRBJ2-6; V gene: TRBV5-8; D gene: NA; CDR3 DNA: TGTGCCAGCAGCTTGGGGGTGATCCCTTTCTCTGGGGCCAACGTCCTGACTTTC; CDR3 protein: CASSLGVIPFSGANVLTF
CDR3 length: 14; clone size: NA; J gene: TRBJ1-1; V gene: TRBV6-5; D gene: NA; CDR3 DNA: TGTGCCAGCAGTTACGGGGGGACTAACACTGAAGCTTTCTTT; CDR3 protein: CASSYGGTNTEAFF
CDR3 length: 15; clone size: NA; J gene: TRBJ2-7; V gene: TRBV6-4; D gene: TRBD2; CDR3 DNA: TGTGCCAGCAGTGGTGGTATGAGCGGGAGGGACGAGCAGTACTTC; CDR3 protein: CASSGGMSGRDEQYF
CDR3 length: 16; clone size: NA; J gene: TRBJ2-1; V gene: TRBV7-6; D gene: NA; CDR3 DNA: TGTGCCAGCAGCTCCCACCTAGTTGGCTCCTACAATGAGCAGTTCTTC; CDR3 protein: CASSSHLVGSYNEQFF
CDR3 length: 15; clone size: NA; J gene: TRBJ2-3; V gene: TRBV18; D gene: NA; CDR3 DNA: TGTGCCAGCTCACCACCGGCTAGCGAAATTGATACGCAGTATTTT; CDR3 protein: CASSPPASEIDTQYF
CDR3 length: 14; clone size: NA; J gene: TRBJ1-1; V gene: TRBV6-5; D gene: NA; CDR3 DNA: TGTGCCAGCAGTTACTCAAGGGACGGACATGAAGCTTTCTTT; CDR3 protein: CASSYSRDGHEAFF
CDR3 length: 14; clone size: NA; J gene: TRBJ2-4; V gene: TRBV28; D gene: TRBD2; CDR3 DNA: TGTGCCAGCAGCAGCGGGAGGGCCTTGGACATTCAGTACTTC; CDR3 protein: CASSSGRALDIQYF
CDR3 length: 14; clone size: NA; J gene: TRBJ2-7; V gene: TRBV4-2; D gene: TRBD2; CDR3 DNA: TGTGCCAGCAGCCCCGGGACTAGCCGCTACGAGCAGTACTTC; CDR3 protein: CASSPGTSRYEQYF
CDR3 length: 17; clone size: NA; J gene: TRBJ1-1; V gene: TRBV21-1; D gene: NA; CDR3 DNA: TGTGCCAGCAGCAAACCTGCGACCCCCCTAAGGGCCAGGGAAGCTTTCTTT; CDR3 protein: CASSKPATPLRAREAFF
CDR3 length: 13; clone size: NA; J gene: TRBJ1-1; V gene: TRBV2; D gene: NA; CDR3 DNA: TGTGCCAGCAGTGAAGAGCGGAACACTGAAGCTTTCTTT; CDR3 protein: CASSEERNTEAFF
CDR3 length: 14; clone size: NA; J gene: TRBJ2-5; V gene: TRBV30; D gene: NA; CDR3 DNA: TGTGCCTGGACCAAGGGACCGGGCGAAAAGACCCAGTACTTC; CDR3 protein: CAWTKGPGEKTQYF
CDR3 length: 13; clone size: NA; J gene: TRBJ2-7; V gene: TRBV13; D gene: NA; CDR3 DNA: TGTGCCAGCAGCTTTGAGGGCTCCTACGAGCAGTACTTC; CDR3 protein: CASSFEGSYEQYF
CDR3 length: 15; clone size: NA; J gene: TRBJ2-3; V gene: TRBV10-3; D gene: TRBD2; CDR3 DNA: TGTGCCATCAGTGACCCCAGCGGGAGCCGAGATACGCAGTATTTT; CDR3 protein: CAISDPSGSRDTQYF